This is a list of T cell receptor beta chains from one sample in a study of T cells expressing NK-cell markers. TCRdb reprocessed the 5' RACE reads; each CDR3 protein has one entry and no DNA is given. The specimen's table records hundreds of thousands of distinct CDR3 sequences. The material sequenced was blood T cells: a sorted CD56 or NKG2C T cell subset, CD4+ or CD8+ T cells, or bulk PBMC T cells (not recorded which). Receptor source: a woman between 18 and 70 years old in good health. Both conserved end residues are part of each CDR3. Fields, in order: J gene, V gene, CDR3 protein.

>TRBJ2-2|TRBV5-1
CASSLGQREVNTGELFF
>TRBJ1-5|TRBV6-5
CASSYSASSSYSNQPQHF
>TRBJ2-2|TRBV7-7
CASSPGQGLNTGELFF
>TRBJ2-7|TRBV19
CASSIGATLDYEQYF
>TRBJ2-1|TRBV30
CAWSPMRGGNEQFF
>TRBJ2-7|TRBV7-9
CASSLEMVGLSNEQYF
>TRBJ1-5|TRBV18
CASSPSGRNQPQHF
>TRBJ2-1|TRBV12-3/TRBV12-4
CASSQLAGDFNEQFF
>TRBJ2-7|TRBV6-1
CASREPLYEQYF
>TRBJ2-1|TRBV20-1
CSAGDLDYEQFF
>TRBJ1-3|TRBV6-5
CASSYQGAAGNTIYF
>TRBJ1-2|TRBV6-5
CASSSRTAPYTF
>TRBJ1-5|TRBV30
CAWSKGGRQPQHF
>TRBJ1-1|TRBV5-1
CASSPFGTGDSTAFF
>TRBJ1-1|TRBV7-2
CASSLRGSPEAFF
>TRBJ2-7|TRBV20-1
CSVRTGPTYEQYF
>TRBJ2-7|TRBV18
CASSRLRNEQYF
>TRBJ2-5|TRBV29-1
CSVDSAGGETQYF
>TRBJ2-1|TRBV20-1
CSARELGDSGNEQFF
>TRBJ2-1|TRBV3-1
CASSQRSYNEQFF
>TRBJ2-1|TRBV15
CATSRDQRAGTYNEQFF
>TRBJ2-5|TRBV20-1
CSANLRREGGRTQYF
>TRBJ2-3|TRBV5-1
CASSLTPGGSRGDTQYF
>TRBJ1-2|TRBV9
CASSVRVDKLGGYTF
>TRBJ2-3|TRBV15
CATTRDRGPADTQYF
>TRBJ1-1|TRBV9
CASSVVGSLNTEAFF
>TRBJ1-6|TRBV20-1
CSASRSRSSYNSPLHF
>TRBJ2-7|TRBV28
CASSLRTGKGIHYEQYF
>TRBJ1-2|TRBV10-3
CAISESGRWDSYGYTF
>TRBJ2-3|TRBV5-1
CASSFRPSTGSSADTQYF
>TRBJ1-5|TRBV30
CAWSGRRTEGHQPQHF
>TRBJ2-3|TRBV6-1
CASRGGPSTDTQYF
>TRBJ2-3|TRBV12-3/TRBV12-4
CASSFGDLSTDTQYF
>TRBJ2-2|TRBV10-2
CASLGRMNTGELFF
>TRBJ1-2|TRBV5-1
CASREGTGANYGYTF
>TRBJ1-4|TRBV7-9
CASSLGGSYEKLFF
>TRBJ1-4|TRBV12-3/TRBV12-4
CASSSRGGTNEKLFF
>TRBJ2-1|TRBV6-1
CASSPLGTGFSYNEQFF
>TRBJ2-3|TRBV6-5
CASSYSSLEGDTQYF
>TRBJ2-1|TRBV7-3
CASSLIGGRAPNEQFF
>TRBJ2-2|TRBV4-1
CASSQDGGGGELFF
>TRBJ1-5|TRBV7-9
CASSFDTSNQPQHF
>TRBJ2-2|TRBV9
CASSAEGGGTGELFF
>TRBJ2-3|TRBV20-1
CSGSGQLDTDTQYF
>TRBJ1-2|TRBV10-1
CASSESFTGGNGYTF
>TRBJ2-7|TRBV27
CASSLLGRSYDEQYF
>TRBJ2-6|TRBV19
CASTLSGANVLTF
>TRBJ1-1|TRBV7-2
CASSLTGVGNTEAFF
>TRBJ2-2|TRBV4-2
CASSHAYGALNTGELFF
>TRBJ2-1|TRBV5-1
CASSLGQGDVYNEQFF